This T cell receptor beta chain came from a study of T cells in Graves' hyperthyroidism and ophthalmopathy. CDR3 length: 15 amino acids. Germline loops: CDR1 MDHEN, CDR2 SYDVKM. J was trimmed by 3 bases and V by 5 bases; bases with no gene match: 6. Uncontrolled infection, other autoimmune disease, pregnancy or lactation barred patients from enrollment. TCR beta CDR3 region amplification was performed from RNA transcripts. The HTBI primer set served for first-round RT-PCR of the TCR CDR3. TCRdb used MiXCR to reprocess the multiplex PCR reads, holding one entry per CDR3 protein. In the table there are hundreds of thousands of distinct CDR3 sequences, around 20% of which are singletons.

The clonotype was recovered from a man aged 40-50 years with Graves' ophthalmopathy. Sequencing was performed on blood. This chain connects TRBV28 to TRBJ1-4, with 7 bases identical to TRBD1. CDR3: CASSTAGQSNEKLFF. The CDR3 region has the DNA TGTGCCAGCAGTACAGCGGGACAGTCTAATGAAAAACTGTTTTTT.